Listed here are 14 T cell receptor beta chains from one sample, sequenced in a study of spatial heterogeneity in lung cancer (dated by TCRdb to the late 2010s). The time point label, as the study defines it: sample taken at primary tumor resection. For TCR sequencing, whole RNA was extracted from tumor and nontumor lung tissue, or from cryopreserved PBMC samples, and no cell sorting was done. Preparation of the library involved 5' RACE. Sequencing instrument: NextSeq 500. TCRdb reanalyzed the raw reads on its own, using fastp at Q25 for trimming and MiXCR for clone calling, and kept in-frame beta chains. Records with the same CDR3 protein are collapsed into one entry carrying the most frequent genes and DNA. The sample has around 60,000 distinct CDR3 sequences on record, 7.5% to 8.5% of them singletons. Roughly 15% of the sample lies in the top ten. The sample was PBMCs, taken at surgery. The receptor source for this set is a female donor with early-stage non-small cell lung cancer.

The sample holds many counts of this clonotype. V and J are TRBV5-1 and TRBJ2-7, with 8 bases aligning to TRBD2. The CDR3 length is 14 residues. The V gene's germline CDR1 is SGHRS and CDR2 YFSETQ. V lost 3 bases to trimming and J lost 0 bases; unmatched junction nucleotides: 2. DNA of the CDR3: TGCGCCAGCAGCTGGACTAGCTTCTCCTACGAGCAGTACTTC. The encoded protein is CASSWTSFSYEQYF. The variable domain in full, with the rest retrieved from reference TRBV5-1 and TRBJ2-7, is KAGVTQTPRYLIKTRGQQVTLSCSPISGHRSVSWYQQTPGQGLQFLFEYFSETQRNKGNFPGRFSGRQFSNSRSEMNVSTLELGDSALYLCASSWTSFSYEQYFGPGTRLTVT.

This clonotype was picked up a small number of times. The chain links TRBV3-1 to TRBJ2-7; D not resolved. This CDR3 is 12 amino acids long. The V and J ends lost 3 bases and 9 bases respectively, with 12 bases between them. Germline CDR1 and CDR2: LGHDT and YNNKEL (reference sequence). The CDR3 nucleotides read TGTGCCAGCAGCCAGAACCTACGAGGGCAGTACGTC. This codes for CASSQNLRGQYV.

In its sample, this clonotype was seen a few times. CDR3 nucleotide sequence: TGCAGTGTCGCGCAACGCACAGATACGCAGTATTTT. As protein: CSVAQRTDTQYF. This rearrangement joins TRBV20-1 to TRBJ2-3; no reliable D call. Germline CDR1 DFQATT, CDR2 SNEGSKA (reference sequence). The CDR3 is made up of 12 amino acids. The germline V and J ends were trimmed by 7 bases and 1 base, with 9 bases remaining between them.

This clonotype was seen repeatedly, ten times or more. The V and J genes are TRBV7-6 and TRBJ1-1, with D perhaps matching TRBD1 (5 bases). The CDR3 length is 13 residues. Germline CDR1 is SGHVS and CDR2 is FNYEAQ. Trimming removed 4 bases at V and 3 bases at J, with 9 bases between. The CDR3 loop is CASSSLTDTEAFF. CDR3 coding DNA: TGTGCCAGCAGCTCCTTGACAGACACTGAAGCTTTCTTT.

This clonotype was counted a few times. J is TRBJ1-5 and V is TRBV7-8; D gene unclear. CDR3 size: 13 residues. Trimming took off 8 bases at V and 7 bases at J, with 15 bases between the two ends. CDR1 and CDR2 (germline): SGHVS, FQNEAQ. The CDR3 DNA reads as TGTGCCAGCGCAGGATCCCACCGGCAGCCCCAGCATTTT. It is translated as CASAGSHRQPQHF.

This clonotype was detected many times. The chain recombines TRBV9 with TRBJ2-3, with TRBD2 matching 7 bases. Germline V CDR1 and CDR2: SGDLS, YYNGEE. This CDR3 region has 16 residues. The V gene end was trimmed by 3 bases and the J gene end by 0 bases; junction bases not matched to a gene: 7. As DNA, the CDR3 is TGTGCCAGCAGCGAAGGGAGGGCCTCTAGCACAGATACGCAGTATTTT. Its protein is CASSEGRASSTDTQYF.

The chain employs TRBV28 and TRBJ2-7, with TRBD1 matching over 8 bases. CDR3 length: 15 amino acids. The V segment lost 4 bases and the J segment 4 bases; nucleotides outside the gene matches: 9. The germline CDR1 and CDR2 sequences are MDHEN and SYDVKM. CDR3 region: CASSSGTGFSYEQYF. CDR3 nucleotides: TGTGCCAGCAGTTCCGGGACAGGCTTTAGTTACGAGCAGTACTTC.

By share, this clonotype counts as large. This chain connects TRBV7-9 to TRBJ2-7, with D unresolved. Germline V lookup: CDR1 SEHNR, CDR2 FQNEAQ (reference sequence). V dropped 3 bases and J dropped 6 bases, with 9 bases sitting between them. The CDR3 is 12 residues long. The CDR3 DNA is TGTGCCAGCAGCTTCGGCCAGGCCGAGCAGTACTTC. This translates into CASSFGQAEQYF.

The genes are TRBV3-1 and TRBJ1-6, with 11 bases lining up with TRBD1. Germline V gives CDR1 LGHDT, CDR2 YNNKEL (reference sequence). V shed 4 bases and J 8 bases; nucleotides not matched to a gene: 1. The CDR3 is made up of 14 amino acids. This chain's CDR3 is CASSRDRGDSPLHF. DNA for the CDR3: TGTGCCAGCAGCCGGGACAGGGGGGATTCACCCCTCCACTTT.

Note on this clonotype: One end of the junction varies from germline; a read error may be responsible. This sequence joins TRBV12-3 or TRBV12-4 and TRBJ1-1; D gene unclear. The CDR3 contains 11 residues. The CDR3 nucleotides are TGTGCCAGCAGATTAGTGGGTCTGGCTTTCTTT. The encoded protein is CASRLVGLAFF.

This clonotype was detected many times. This chain connects TRBV27 to TRBJ2-3; 13 bases agree with TRBD2. Germline V gene sequence: CDR1 MNHEY, CDR2 SMNVEV (reference sequence). The CDR3 covers 17 residues. The V and J ends lost 6 bases and 5 bases, in that order; junction bases with no gene match: 11. CDR3 protein: CASSPITSGRAGDTQYF. The CDR3, as DNA: TGTGCCAGCAGCCCAATTACTAGCGGGAGGGCGGGAGATACGCAGTATTTT.

This clonotype has a count of ten or more. The genes are TRBV28 and TRBJ1-1, with 8 bases that match TRBD1. This CDR3 spans 15 amino acids. Germline values: CDR1 MDHEN, CDR2 SYDVKM. With V trimmed by 5 bases and J by 5 bases, 10 bases remained unmatched. The CDR3 DNA sequence: TGTGCCAGCAGTCCCGAGGACAGGGAATGGACTGAAGCTTTCTTT. Encoded protein: CASSPEDREWTEAFF.

About this clonotype: A read error is possible here, since a much larger clone lies one base away. The chain employs TRBV11-2 and TRBJ1-2; maybe TRBD1 (6 bases). This CDR3 is built from 12 residues. Germline CDR1 SGHAT, CDR2 FQNNGV. Here the CDR3 reads CASSSQGYGHTF. The CDR3 DNA reads TGTGCCAGCAGCTCACAGGGCTATGGCCACACCTTC.

This clonotype has just a few counts. This chain links TRBV12-3 or TRBV12-4 with TRBJ2-3; a weak D match, TRBD2 (7 bases). This CDR3 comprises 14 residues. V gave up 2 bases and J gave up 4 bases, with 10 bases separating them. The CDR3 spells CASSLRGGSDTQYF. The CDR3 DNA reads TGTGCCAGCAGTTTAAGGGGGGGGTCAGATACGCAGTATTTT.